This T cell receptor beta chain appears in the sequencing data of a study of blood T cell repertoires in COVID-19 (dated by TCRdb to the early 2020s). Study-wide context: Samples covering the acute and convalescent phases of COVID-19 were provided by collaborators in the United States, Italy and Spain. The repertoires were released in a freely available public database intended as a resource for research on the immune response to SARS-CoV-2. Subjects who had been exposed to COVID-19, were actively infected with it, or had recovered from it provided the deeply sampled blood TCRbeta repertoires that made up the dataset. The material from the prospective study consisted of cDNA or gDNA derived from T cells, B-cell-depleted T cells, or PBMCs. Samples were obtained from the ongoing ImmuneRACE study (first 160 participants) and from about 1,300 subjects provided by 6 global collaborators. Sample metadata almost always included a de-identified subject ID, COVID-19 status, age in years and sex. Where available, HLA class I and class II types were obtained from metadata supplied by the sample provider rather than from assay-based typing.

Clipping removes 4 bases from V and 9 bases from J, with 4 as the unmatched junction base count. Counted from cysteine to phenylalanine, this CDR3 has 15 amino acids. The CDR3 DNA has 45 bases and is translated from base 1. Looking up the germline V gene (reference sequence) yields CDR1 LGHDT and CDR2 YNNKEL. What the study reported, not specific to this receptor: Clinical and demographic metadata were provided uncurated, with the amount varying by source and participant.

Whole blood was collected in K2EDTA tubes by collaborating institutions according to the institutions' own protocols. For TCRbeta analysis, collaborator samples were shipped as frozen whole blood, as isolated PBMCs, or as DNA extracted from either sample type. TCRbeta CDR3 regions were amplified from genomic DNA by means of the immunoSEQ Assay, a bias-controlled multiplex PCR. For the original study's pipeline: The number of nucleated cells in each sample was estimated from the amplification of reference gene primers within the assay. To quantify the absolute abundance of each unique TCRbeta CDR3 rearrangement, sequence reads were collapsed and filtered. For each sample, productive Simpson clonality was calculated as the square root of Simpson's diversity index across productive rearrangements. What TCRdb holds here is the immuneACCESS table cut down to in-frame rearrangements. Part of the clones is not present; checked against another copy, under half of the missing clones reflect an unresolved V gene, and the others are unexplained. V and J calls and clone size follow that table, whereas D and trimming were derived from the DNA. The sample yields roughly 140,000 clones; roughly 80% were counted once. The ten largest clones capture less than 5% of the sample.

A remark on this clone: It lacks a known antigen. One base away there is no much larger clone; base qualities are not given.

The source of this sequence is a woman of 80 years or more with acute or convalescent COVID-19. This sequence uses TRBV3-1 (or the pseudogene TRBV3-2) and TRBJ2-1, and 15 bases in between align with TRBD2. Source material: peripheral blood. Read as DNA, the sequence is TGTGCCAGCAGCCCCCGGACTAGCGGGGGGGCTGAGCAGTTCTTC. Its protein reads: CASSPRTSGGAEQFF.